This T cell receptor (beta chain) was sequenced during a study of glioma-infiltrating T cells after dendritic cell vaccination. The length of the CDR3 is 19 residues. The V gene end was trimmed by 0 bases and the J gene end by 0 bases; junction bases not matched to a gene: 11. Germline V gene sequence: CDR1 LNHNV, CDR2 YYDKDF (reference sequence). On this clone: Antigen unknown.

The time point: after dendritic cell vaccination, including at tumor progression/relapse. Selection required adequate fresh-frozen tumor tissue plus more than two years' survival data. Study results and caveats: Higher pretreatment TIL content predicted longer progression-free time and survival. TCR clonality showed no direct relationship with survival.

Amplification used 60 V beta primers and 13 J beta primers. Here immunoSEQ multiplex PCR was the method, and the copy in TCRdb shows in-frame clones only, minus some. This sample has 99,000 or so clones, with around 80% found just once. Sequencing was performed on blood, taken after dendritic cell vaccination. The sequence derives from a human donor with glioblastoma. The genes are TRBV15 and TRBJ1-1; 9 bases match TRBD1. CDR3 coding DNA: TGTGCCACCAGCAGAGATCCGATGGGACAGGGACAGGTGAACACTGAAGCTTTCTTT. It is translated as CATSRDPMGQGQVNTEAFF.